Listed below are T cell receptor beta chains from one sample, sequenced in a study of shared clonotypes between healthy human individuals. Some clones are missing from TCRdb's copy, which holds only in-frame ones; the method was immunoSEQ multiplex PCR. This sample has 2 million to 2.5 million clones, with approximately 94% found just once. Source material: naive CD8+ T cells sorted from blood. The source of these receptors is a man aged 18 to 35 in good health. Both conserved end residues are part of each CDR3. D genes are given only for firm matches. Clone sizes are given selectively: once, few, many, or a class where the clone is expanded.

D gene	V gene	CDR3 length	clone size	J gene	CDR3 DNA	CDR3 protein
NA	TRBV5-4	14	once	TRBJ2-1	TGTGCCAGCAGCGACGGGGGATCCGGGGGTGAGCAGTTCTTC	CASSDGGSGGEQFF
NA	TRBV6-5	13	NA	TRBJ2-7	TGTGCCAGCAGGCTAGGGGGATCCTACGAGCAGTACTTC	CASRLGGSYEQYF
TRBD2	TRBV29-1	13	NA	TRBJ2-2	TGCAGCGCCACTAGCGAGAACACCGGGGAGCTGTTTTTT	CSATSENTGELFF
NA	TRBV30	13	NA	TRBJ1-2	TGTGCCTGGATTGATAGGACCTTCTATGGCTACACCTTC	CAWIDRTFYGYTF
NA	TRBV9	15	few	TRBJ2-5	TGTGCCAGCAGCGTAGGCAGGGGAGCCCAAGAGACCCAGTACTTC	CASSVGRGAQETQYF
NA	TRBV4-3	16	NA	TRBJ2-6	TGCGCCAGCAGCCAACCGGGGACCTCTGGGGCCAACGTCCTGACTTTC	CASSQPGTSGANVLTF
NA	TRBV27	12	NA	TRBJ1-2	TGTGCCAGCAGTCCACTGGGCGATGGCTACACCTTC	CASSPLGDGYTF
NA	TRBV6-1	16	NA	TRBJ2-7	TGTGCCAGCAGTGAATTGGCGGGGGCTGAGCGGGACGAGCAGTACTTC	CASSELAGAERDEQYF
NA	TRBV15	14	NA	TRBJ2-2	TGTGCCACCAGTAGGTCGTGGAACACCGGGGAGCTGTTTTTT	CATSRSWNTGELFF
TRBD2	TRBV5-1	14	NA	TRBJ2-1	TGCGCCAGCAGCTCGGGGGGGATCTACAATGAGCAGTTCTTC	CASSSGGIYNEQFF
TRBD2	TRBV19	17	NA	TRBJ2-7	TGTGCCAGTAGTATAGATCCCCCTAGCGGGATCCTCAACGAGCAGTACTTC	CASSIDPPSGILNEQYF
NA	TRBV9	14	NA	TRBJ2-7	TGTGCCAGCAGCGTAGTGGCAGAATCCTACGAGCAGTACTTC	CASSVVAESYEQYF
NA	TRBV10-3	10	NA	TRBJ1-5	TGTGCCATCACGGGTCAGCCCCAGCATTTT	CAITGQPQHF
NA	TRBV6-1	15	NA	TRBJ1-4	TGTGCCAGCAGTGAAGTAGGACCAATTAATGAAAAACTGTTTTTT	CASSEVGPINEKLFF
NA	TRBV28	13	NA	TRBJ2-7	TGTGCCAGCAGTTTCGGCTCCCCCTACGAGCAGTACTTC	CASSFGSPYEQYF
NA	TRBV15	19	NA	TRBJ2-5	TGTGCCACCAGCAGAGATCTTTGGCAGGGAACTATAATTGGGGAGACCCAGTACTTC	CATSRDLWQGTIIGETQYF
NA	TRBV10-2	15	once	TRBJ2-1	TGCGCCAGCAGTGAATCAGGGGCTAGGGACAATGAGCAGTTCTTC	CASSESGARDNEQFF
TRBD2	TRBV5-1	15	NA	TRBJ2-7	TGCGCCAGCAGCTTTACTAGCGGAGGGTCCTACGAGCAGTACTTC	CASSFTSGGSYEQYF
NA	TRBV11-2	12	NA	TRBJ2-7	TGTGCCAGCAGCCGGAGCTCCTACGAGCAGTACTTC	CASSRSSYEQYF
NA	TRBV7-8	15	once	TRBJ2-7	TGTGCCAGCAGCTTATTGTCAGGGAGCTCCTACGAGCAGTACTTC	CASSLLSGSSYEQYF
NA	TRBV27	16	NA	TRBJ2-6	TGTGCCAGCAGTTCCGTTAGCGTTTGGGGGGCCAACGTCCTGACTTTC	CASSSVSVWGANVLTF
NA	TRBV30	14	NA	TRBJ2-1	TGTGCCTGGAGTGTAGTTTTAGGCAGCAATGAGCAGTTCTTC	CAWSVVLGSNEQFF
NA	TRBV11-2	14	NA	TRBJ2-3	TGTGCCAGCAGCTTAAAAGGGGGTCAGGATACGCAGTATTTT	CASSLKGGQDTQYF
NA	TRBV27	15	NA	TRBJ1-2	TGTGCCAGCAGTCCCAACAGATACTTTAACTATGGCTACACCTTC	CASSPNRYFNYGYTF
NA	TRBV19	14	NA	TRBJ1-1	TGTGCCAGTAGTATCGGAGGGGAAGGCACTGAAGCTTTCTTT	CASSIGGEGTEAFF
NA	TRBV4-1	15	NA	TRBJ1-2	TGCGCCAGCAGCCAAGAGAGGGCGGAGACTTCGGACTACACCTTC	CASSQERAETSDYTF
TRBD2	TRBV4-1	15	NA	TRBJ2-5	TGCGCCAGCAGCCAAGACCCGGGACTAGGTGAGACCCAGTACTTC	CASSQDPGLGETQYF
NA	TRBV4-1	16	NA	TRBJ2-1	TGCGCCAGCAGCCACGCGACGGGACCGCTCTACAATGAGCAGTTCTTC	CASSHATGPLYNEQFF
NA	TRBV4-1	14	NA	TRBJ2-7	TGCGCCAGCAGCCAAGGGAGGGGCCCCTACGAGCAGTACTTC	CASSQGRGPYEQYF
TRBD1	TRBV7-9	14	NA	TRBJ1-2	TGTGCCAGCAGCTCAGGAGGAGGGGGCGCGGGCTACACCTTC	CASSSGGGGAGYTF
NA	TRBV4-1	15	NA	TRBJ2-7	TGCGCCAGCAGCCGTGCCGGGACACTCTCCTACGAGCAGTACTTC	CASSRAGTLSYEQYF
TRBD2	TRBV11-2	16	NA	TRBJ2-7	TGTGCCAGCAGCCTTACTTATAGCGGGGGGGCTTACGAGCAGTACTTC	CASSLTYSGGAYEQYF
NA	TRBV13	13	once	TRBJ2-7	TGTGCCAGCAGCAATGGCGAGAACTACGAGCAGTACTTC	CASSNGENYEQYF
NA	TRBV9	15	NA	TRBJ2-5	TGTGCCAGCAGCGTAGAGGGCTCCACGGGGGAGACCCAGTACTTC	CASSVEGSTGETQYF
NA	TRBV27	14	NA	TRBJ1-5	TGTGCCAGTAGTTTGTGGGTGGGGGGTCAGCCCCAGCATTTT	CASSLWVGGQPQHF
NA	TRBV5-4	12	NA	TRBJ1-5	TGTGCCAGCAGCCTCGCTGGGGGGCCCCAGCATTTT	CASSLAGGPQHF
NA	TRBV19	16	NA	TRBJ1-1	TGTGCCAGTAGTCCCCGGGGGCTGGGCCCGAACACTGAAGCTTTCTTT	CASSPRGLGPNTEAFF
TRBD1	TRBV28	18	NA	TRBJ1-4	TGTGCCAGCAGTCAATATCGGACGACAGGGCCCACGAATGAAAAACTGTTTTTT	CASSQYRTTGPTNEKLFF
NA	TRBV5-1	15	NA	TRBJ2-1	TGCGCCAGCAGCCCGTATATCAGCTCCTACAATGAGCAGTTCTTC	CASSPYISSYNEQFF
TRBD1	TRBV4-1	14	NA	TRBJ1-2	TGCGCCAGCAGCCAAGAAAAGGGGGCGCAAGGCTACACCTTC	CASSQEKGAQGYTF
NA	TRBV19	12	NA	TRBJ1-2	TGTGCCAGTAGTATCCCCGCCGCCCGCTACACCTTC	CASSIPAARYTF
TRBD1	TRBV14	13	NA	TRBJ1-1	TGTGCCAGCAGTGGACAGGGTAACACTGAAGCTTTCTTT	CASSGQGNTEAFF
NA	TRBV10-2	17	NA	TRBJ1-2	TGCGCCAGCAGTGAACAGTCGGTCGGGACACCAAACTATGGCTACACCTTC	CASSEQSVGTPNYGYTF
NA	TRBV30	14	NA	TRBJ2-5	TGTGCCTGGAGTGTAATTCGTACAGGGTTAGAGCAGTACTTC	CAWSVIRTGLEQYF
NA	TRBV27	14	once	TRBJ1-6	TGTGCCAGCAGTTTAGGGGGCGGAAATTCACCCCTCCACTTT	CASSLGGGNSPLHF
TRBD1	TRBV7-9	15	NA	TRBJ2-7	TGTGCCAGCAGCCCCCCGGGACAGGGTCCCCTCGGTTTGTACTTC	CASSPPGQGPLGLYF
TRBD2	TRBV27	13	once	TRBJ2-1	TGTGCCAGCAGGGTAGCGGGAGATTATGAGCAGTTCTTC	CASRVAGDYEQFF
TRBD2	TRBV27	15	NA	TRBJ2-7	TGTGCCAGCAGTTCCACGGGACTAGCGTCGTACGAGCAGTACTTC	CASSSTGLASYEQYF
NA	TRBV2	16	NA	TRBJ2-1	TGTGCCAGCAGAGAGGGGGACGGAAACTCCTACAATGAGCAGTTCTTC	CASREGDGNSYNEQFF
TRBD2	TRBV7-9	15	NA	TRBJ2-1	TGTGCCAGCAGCTTAACTCTAGCGGGGGGCAATGAGCAGTTCTTC	CASSLTLAGGNEQFF
NA	TRBV7-9	15	NA	TRBJ2-1	TGTGCCAGCAGCGAACCAACAGGGATCGCAAATGAGCAGTTCTTC	CASSEPTGIANEQFF
TRBD1	TRBV18	14	NA	TRBJ1-1	TGTGCCAGCTCACAGAGGACAGGGGAGACTGAAGCTTTCTTT	CASSQRTGETEAFF
TRBD2	TRBV19	15	NA	TRBJ2-2	TGTGCCAGTAGCCCAACTAGCGGGTGGTCCGGGGAGCTGTTTTTT	CASSPTSGWSGELFF
NA	TRBV5-6	14	NA	TRBJ2-7	TGTGCCAGCAGTGCGGACAGCGGAACCTACGAGCAGTACTTC	CASSADSGTYEQYF
TRBD2	TRBV28	18	NA	TRBJ2-3	TGTGCCAGCAGTTTAGTGCTAGCGGGGGCCCAAACCACAGATACGCAGTATTTT	CASSLVLAGAQTTDTQYF